The next 23 T cell receptor beta chains were all read from a single sample in a study of T-cell reconstitution after alpha-beta-depleted transplantation in children. Preparation of the TCRbeta library used unique molecular identifiers. TCRdb called the PCR reads again in MiXCR, with one record for every CDR3 protein. In the table there are roughly 200,000 distinct CDR3 sequences, less than 15% of which are singletons. The sample consisted of PBMCs from the stem cell graft donor, taken from the stem cell graft. The receptors originated from a human donor who donated a stem cell graft to a child with acute lymphoblastic leukemia.

This chain connects TRBV4-1 to TRBJ2-2; unclear D gene. This CDR3 has 14 residues. CDR1 and CDR2 from the germline V gene are MGHRA and YSYEKL. Trimming removed 0 bases from V and 5 bases from J, with 7 bases in between. For the CDR3, the DNA is TGCGCCAGCAGCCAAGAGGTGACTACCGGGGAGCTGTTTTTT. It encodes CASSQEVTTGELFF.

This clonotype has at least ten counts. The rearrangement links TRBV7-9 to TRBJ2-1; D gene uncertain. Germline lookup yields CDR1 SEHNR and CDR2 FQNEAQ (reference sequence). The CDR3 has 13 residues. The V end was cut by 5 bases, the J end by 8 bases, with 13 bases between. This CDR3 is CASSPGRSDEQFF. For the CDR3, the DNA is TGTGCCAGCAGCCCGGGTCGGAGCGATGAGCAGTTCTTC.

This clonotype was recorded many times. The CDR3 loop reads CASSLGATGEGEQFF. The CDR3, as DNA: TGCGCCAGCAGCTTGGGGGCCACAGGGGAGGGTGAGCAGTTCTTC. V gene TRBV5-1 combines with J gene TRBJ2-1; D tentatively reads TRBD1 or TRBD2 (7 bases each). The germline V and J ends were trimmed by 0 bases and 9 bases, with 16 bases remaining between them. CDR1 SGHRS and CDR2 YFSETQ come from the germline V gene. The CDR3 length is 15 residues. Full variable domain (remainder filled in from reference TRBV5-1 and TRBJ2-1): KAGVTQTPRYLIKTRGQQVTLSCSPISGHRSVSWYQQTPGQGLQFLFEYFSETQRNKGNFPGRFSGRQFSNSRSEMNVSTLELGDSALYLCASSLGATGEGEQFFGPGTRLTVL.

Ten or more counts support this clonotype. The chain combines TRBV5-1 with TRBJ2-7; TRBD2 matches 8 bases. Germline V gene sequence: CDR1 SGHRS, CDR2 YFSETQ. J was trimmed by 5 bases and V by 4 bases; bases with no gene match: 8. The CDR3 has 14 amino acids. CDR3 nucleotide sequence: TGCGCCAGCAGCGCAAGCGGGAGACCCCACGAGCAGTACTTC. Its translation: CASSASGRPHEQYF.

This clonotype was seen more than once but under ten times. The chain is built from TRBV5-1 and TRBJ2-7; 11 nucleotides agree with TRBD1. The CDR3 length is 14 residues. Germline V gene data show CDR1 as SGHRS and CDR2 as YFSETQ. J was trimmed by 2 bases and V by 4 bases; bases with no gene match: 2. The CDR3 here is CASSGGQGAYEQYF. In DNA form, the CDR3 reads TGCGCCAGCAGCGGGGGACAGGGGGCCTACGAGCAGTACTTC. Filled out from reference TRBV5-1 and TRBJ2-7, the complete variable domain reads KAGVTQTPRYLIKTRGQQVTLSCSPISGHRSVSWYQQTPGQGLQFLFEYFSETQRNKGNFPGRFSGRQFSNSRSEMNVSTLELGDSALYLCASSGGQGAYEQYFGPGTRLTVT.

The chain joins TRBV3-1 to TRBJ2-1; 10 nucleotides align to TRBD2. V lost 5 bases, J lost 4 bases, and 8 bases stayed unmatched. Per the germline V gene, CDR1 is LGHDT and CDR2 is YNNKEL (reference sequence). The CDR3 extends over 16 amino acids. The CDR3 reads CASSSPGLAVYNEQFF. CDR3 nucleotide sequence: TGTGCCAGCAGCTCCCCCGGACTAGCGGTTTACAATGAGCAGTTCTTC.

The chain employs TRBV12-3 or TRBV12-4 and TRBJ2-7; TRBD2 is a possible D gene (6 bases). V lost 3 bases and J lost 3, with 24 bases in between. CDR3 length equals 18 residues. CDR3 sequence: CASSFLQAAEGTYYEQYF. For the CDR3, the DNA is TGTGCCAGCAGTTTTCTACAGGCAGCAGAGGGGACTTACTACGAGCAGTACTTC.

The V call is TRBV10-3, the J call TRBJ2-1; 7 bases agree with TRBD2. The CDR3 contains 17 residues. Per germline, CDR1 ENHRY and CDR2 SYGVKD. V shed 10 bases and J 0 bases; nucleotides not matched to a gene: 15. The CDR3 nucleotides read TGTGCCACTGCGGGGGAGGGGCCCAGAAGCTCCTACAATGAGCAGTTCTTC. This codes for CATAGEGPRSSYNEQFF.

This clonotype has a count of ten or more. The V and J genes are TRBV7-2 and TRBJ2-5; possibly TRBD2 for D (6 bases). The V end was cut by 3 bases, the J end by 4 bases, with 21 bases between. Germline CDR1 is SGHTA and CDR2 is FQGNSA. The CDR3 sequence is 17 residues long. CDR3 DNA: TGTGCCAGCAGCTTCCGCCTTAGGGCTAGCGAGGGAGAGACCCAGTACTTC. Translated, it gives CASSFRLRASEGETQYF.

This clonotype was seen many times. This sequence joins TRBV29-1 and TRBJ2-3; D not certain. Trimming pared 1 base from V and 1 base from J, leaving 9 bases between. The CDR3 sequence is 14 residues long. The germline V gene encodes CDR1 SQVTM and CDR2 ANQGSEA. The CDR3 region has the DNA TGCAGCGTTGAAGGGAGATTAGGCACAGATACGCAGTATTTT. It codes for CSVEGRLGTDTQYF.

V and J are TRBV20-1 and TRBJ2-3; 10 bases match TRBD2. This CDR3 has 16 amino acids. Germline V lookup: CDR1 DFQATT, CDR2 SNEGSKA (reference sequence). J was trimmed by 1 base and V by 5 bases; bases with no gene match: 9. The CDR3 spells CSAPRGGTSGTDTQYF. The CDR3 DNA reads TGCAGTGCTCCTCGGGGCGGGACTAGCGGCACAGATACGCAGTATTTT.

The table lists this clonotype with many counts. The V and J genes are TRBV12-3 or TRBV12-4 and TRBJ2-1; D is perhaps TRBD1 (5 bases). V lost 2 bases to trimming and J lost 8 bases, with 10 bases between them. This CDR3 contains 13 residues. Here the CDR3 DNA reads TGTGCCAGCAGTTTACACCAGGGCGATGAGCAGTTCTTC. Its translation is CASSLHQGDEQFF.

This clonotype was recorded at least ten times. The rearrangement uses TRBV12-3 or TRBV12-4 and TRBJ2-7, with D perhaps TRBD2 (6 bases). V gave up 1 base and J gave up 6 bases, with 13 bases separating them. CDR3 length: 14 amino acids. CDR3 coding DNA: TGTGCCAGCAGTTTAGAAATAATGGGGGGCGAGCAGTACTTC. As protein: CASSLEIMGGEQYF.

The table lists this clonotype with many counts. The chain combines TRBV6-5 with TRBJ2-3; 11 bases are shared with TRBD2. In germline, CDR1 is MNHEY, CDR2 SVGAGI. The CDR3 runs to 18 residues. V shed 1 base, J shed 3 bases, and the junction held 9 bases outside the gene matches. The DNA for the CDR3 is TGTGCCAGCAGTTACTTGTCGGGACTAGCGGTGGATACAGATACGCAGTATTTT. It encodes CASSYLSGLAVDTDTQYF.

This clonotype turned up a few times. The chain couples TRBV7-9 to TRBJ2-7, with D perhaps matching TRBD2 (5 bases). The CDR3 is made up of 12 amino acids. Trimming took 0 bases from V and 6 from J, leaving 6 bases between them. Germline V gives CDR1 SEHNR, CDR2 FQNEAQ (reference sequence). Written as DNA, the CDR3 is TGTGCCAGCAGCTTAGCCCTAGCCGAGCAGTACTTC. Amino acids: CASSLALAEQYF. The entire variable domain, with the rest obtained from reference TRBV7-9 and TRBJ2-7, is as follows: DTGVSQNPRHKITKRGQNVTFRCDPISEHNRLYWYRQTLGQGPEFLTYFQNEAQLEKSRLLSDRFSAERPKGSFSTLEIQRTEQGDSAMYLCASSLALAEQYFGPGTRLTVT.

This clonotype was recorded at least ten times. The V gene is TRBV18, the J gene TRBJ2-1; D is perhaps TRBD1 or TRBD2 (5 bases each). CDR3 length: 15 amino acids. Germline V gene data show CDR1 as KGHSH and CDR2 as LQKENI. Trimming cost V 0 bases and J 2 bases, with 8 bases left between them. The CDR3 region has the DNA TGTGCCAGCTCACCACCGGGACGTACCTACAATGAGCAGTTCTTC. Its translation is CASSPPGRTYNEQFF.

Ten or more counts support this clonotype. The chain joins TRBV5-1 to TRBJ2-2; D is possibly TRBD1 (5 bases). The CDR3 extends over 14 amino acids. V was cut by 2 bases and J by 5 bases, with 10 bases left in between. The germline V gene encodes CDR1 SGHRS and CDR2 YFSETQ. The CDR3 nucleotides are TGCGCCAGCAGCTTCAGGGTGCGGACCGGGGAGCTGTTTTTT. Its translation is CASSFRVRTGELFF.

There are many counts of this clonotype. The gene calls are TRBV7-8 and TRBJ1-1; D is undetermined. Trimming took 5 bases from V and 7 from J, leaving 11 bases between them. From germline, CDR1 is SGHVS and CDR2 FQNEAQ. The CDR3 is 12 residues long. CDR3 sequence reads: CASSPKWGEAFF. As DNA, the CDR3 is TGTGCCAGCAGCCCTAAGTGGGGTGAAGCTTTCTTT.

As for this clonotype: Since a much larger clone is just one base distant, this may be a read error. This sequence joins TRBV30 and TRBJ2-1; D may be TRBD1 (5 bases). The germline V gene has CDR1 GTSNPN and CDR2 SVGIG (reference sequence). The CDR3 sequence is 14 residues long. CDR3 residues: CARSVRAGWNEQFF. For the CDR3, the DNA is TGTGCCCGGAGTGTACGGGCAGGGTGGAATGAGCAGTTCTTC. The full variable domain, rest sourced from reference TRBV30 and TRBJ2-1, is SQTIHQWPATLVQPVGSPLSLECTVEGTSNPNLYWYRQAAGRGLQLLFYSVGIGQISSEVPQNLSASRPQDRQFILSSKKLLLSDSGFYLCARSVRAGWNEQFFGPGTRLTVL.

In this sample, this clonotype turned up many times. CDR3: CASSSTITSTDTQYF. CDR3 nucleotides: TGCGCCAGCAGCTCTACTATAACTAGCACAGATACGCAGTATTTT. The chain combines TRBV5-1 with TRBJ2-3; D ambiguous. The germline V gene encodes CDR1 SGHRS and CDR2 YFSETQ. Trimming pared 3 bases from V and 0 bases from J, leaving 11 bases between. The CDR3 runs 15 residues.

This clonotype was seen many times. V gene TRBV10-2 combines with J gene TRBJ2-3, with 13 bases fitting TRBD2. The length of the CDR3 is 15 residues. Germline V gene lookup returns CDR1 WSHSY and CDR2 SAAADI. V shed 7 bases, J shed 4 bases, and the junction held 5 bases outside the gene matches. CDR3 nucleotides: TGCGCCAGCACCCGGACTAGCGGGAGCGCAGATACGCAGTATTTT. Its translation is CASTRTSGSADTQYF.

Many counts were recorded for this clonotype. V is TRBV5-1 and J is TRBJ2-5, with a possible D match to TRBD2 (5 bases). The CDR3 consists of 13 residues. V was clipped by 2 bases and J by 4 bases, with 9 bases between them. Germline CDR1 SGHRS, CDR2 YFSETQ. For the CDR3, the DNA is TGCGCCAGCAGCTTCGGGGAAAGAGAGACCCAGTACTTC. It translates to CASSFGERETQYF.

This chain connects TRBV5-1 to TRBJ2-5; perhaps TRBD2 as D (7 bases). CDR3 length: 16 residues. Germline V gene data show CDR1 as SGHRS and CDR2 as YFSETQ. V dropped 0 bases and J dropped 5 bases, with 17 bases sitting between them. The CDR3 spells CASSLGPGGQEETQYF. The CDR3, as DNA: TGCGCCAGCAGCTTGGGCCCCGGGGGGCAGGAGGAGACCCAGTACTTC.